This T cell receptor (beta chain) is drawn from a study of T-cell memory formation after mild COVID-19. Libraries for TCRalpha and TCRbeta carried sample barcodes and unique molecular identifiers via 5'RACE. TCRdb ran MiXCR on the 5' RACE reads and lists one entry per CDR3 protein. The sample records 200,000 to 250,000 distinct CDR3 sequences, less than 20% being singletons. The CDR3 contains 15 residues. Trimming took off 6 bases at V and 0 bases at J, with 11 bases between the two ends. Germline V CDR1 and CDR2: SGHVS, FQNEAQ. This chain uses TRBV7-8 with TRBJ2-2; maybe TRBD2 (5 bases). Sequences were obtained from PBMCs or a T cell subset sorted from them (not recorded which). This sequence was found in an adult woman who had mild COVID-19 (a few samples of this study predate the infection). Cell type and time point are not known. CDR3: CASRGLSTNTGELFF. The CDR3 bases are TGTGCCAGCAGAGGACTTTCAACGAACACCGGGGAGCTGTTTTTT.